This record covers a single T cell receptor beta chain. This sample stems from a study of early T cells in non-severe SARS-CoV-2 infection. Unique molecular identifiers were attached to individual cDNA molecules. One entry per CDR3 protein, called by TCRdb with MiXCR from the 5' RACE reads. The repertoire holds tens of thousands of distinct CDR3 sequences, with roughly 10% as singletons. The germline V and J ends were trimmed by 5 bases and 4 bases, with 12 bases remaining between them. The CDR3 contains 12 residues. Germline CDR1 and CDR2: DFQATT and SNEGSKA (reference sequence). This rearrangement joins TRBV20-1 to TRBJ2-7, with a weak D call TRBD1 (6 bases). Material for sequencing was whole blood. This clonotype was sampled from an adult who was a healthcare worker with PCR-confirmed SARS-CoV-2 infection or an uninfected control (not recorded which). The CDR3 loop is CSAAGDNYEQYF. CDR3 in DNA: TGCAGTGCTGCAGGGGACAATTACGAGCAGTACTTC.